This T cell receptor beta chain was captured in a study of cytomegalovirus exposure and HLA in healthy donors. The study, taken as a whole, reports: Researchers counted over 150 TCR beta chains as cytomegalovirus-associated. In a later analysis, V- and J-gene trimming of beta chains associated with a DCLRE1C missense variant, replicated independently. The productive fraction for most TCR beta V segments was about 90% or about 30% in an earlier analysis.

This CDR3 region has 15 residues. The germline V and J ends were trimmed by 5 bases and 5 bases, with 18 bases remaining between them. Germline V gives CDR1 SEHNR, CDR2 FQNEAQ (reference sequence). Primers included in the PCR were 60 Vbeta and 13 Jbeta primers. Produced via immunoSEQ multiplex PCR; TCRdb's table is partial and in-frame only. The sample holds fewer than 250,000 clones, about 75% seen once. As for this clone: Its antigen is undetermined.

Input material: PBMCs. The chain couples TRBV7-9 to TRBJ2-5, with a weak D call TRBD2 (5 bases). The receptor comes from a man aged 18 to 35 in good health and CMV-seronegative. For the CDR3, the DNA is TGTGCCAGCAGCCCCGAGAGAAACTGGAGGGAGACCCAGTACTTC. The encoded protein is CASSPERNWRETQYF.